These T cell receptor beta chains were read from a single sample in a study of CD8+ T cells in alopecia areata. The table came from immunoSEQ multiplex PCR; TCRdb's copy has only in-frame clones and leaves some out. The sample lists about 23,000 clones; roughly half were seen once. Sequencing was performed on NKG2D-high CD8+ T cells sorted from blood. The receptors were gathered from a human donor with alopecia areata. Both conserved end residues are part of each CDR3. The D gene is left open where the match is weak. For some rows the clone size is stated as once, few or many, or as a class when expanded; others skip it.

v_gene: TRBV13
d_gene: -
abundance: -
j_gene: TRBJ2-7
CDR3aa: CASSLGDYQGDEQYF
CDR3nt: TGTGCCAGCAGCTTAGGGGACTACCAGGGGGACGAGCAGTACTTC

v_gene: TRBV7-9
d_gene: TRBD1
abundance: -
j_gene: TRBJ2-7
CDR3aa: CASSISGTGPEYEQYF
CDR3nt: TGTGCCAGCAGCATTTCAGGGACAGGGCCTGAATACGAGCAGTACTTC

v_gene: TRBV5-1
d_gene: TRBD2
abundance: -
j_gene: TRBJ2-5
CDR3aa: CASSSDTLAGGETQYF
CDR3nt: TGCGCCAGCAGCTCAGACACTCTAGCGGGAGGAGAGACCCAGTACTTC

v_gene: TRBV19
d_gene: TRBD1
abundance: few
j_gene: TRBJ2-2
CDR3aa: CAGQGWTGELFF
CDR3nt: TGTGCCGGACAGGGCTGGACCGGGGAGCTGTTTTTT

v_gene: TRBV4-1
d_gene: -
abundance: -
j_gene: TRBJ1-5
CDR3aa: CASSQEGERNQPQHF
CDR3nt: TGCGCCAGCAGCCAAGAGGGGGAGCGCAATCAGCCCCAGCATTTT

v_gene: TRBV6-6
d_gene: -
abundance: -
j_gene: TRBJ1-1
CDR3aa: CASSYSRDGNTEAFF
CDR3nt: TGTGCCAGCAGTTACTCAAGGGACGGGAACACTGAAGCTTTCTTT

v_gene: TRBV7-9
d_gene: -
abundance: few
j_gene: TRBJ2-7
CDR3aa: CASTPYSAEGYEQYF
CDR3nt: TGTGCCAGCACCCCCTACTCGGCGGAGGGGTACGAGCAGTACTTC

v_gene: TRBV13
d_gene: TRBD1
abundance: few
j_gene: TRBJ2-5
CDR3aa: CASSLRQGEETQYF
CDR3nt: TGTGCCAGCAGCTTACGACAGGGGGAAGAGACCCAGTACTTC

v_gene: TRBV7-9
d_gene: TRBD2
abundance: -
j_gene: TRBJ2-1
CDR3aa: CASSLGLARDNEQFF
CDR3nt: TGTGCCAGCAGTCTCGGACTAGCGAGAGACAATGAGCAGTTCTTC

v_gene: TRBV6-1
d_gene: -
abundance: -
j_gene: TRBJ2-1
CDR3aa: CASSAPGDEQFF
CDR3nt: TGTGCCAGCAGTGCCCCCGGCGATGAGCAGTTCTTC

v_gene: TRBV7-9
d_gene: -
abundance: -
j_gene: TRBJ1-5
CDR3aa: CASSLDHMEPQHF
CDR3nt: TGTGCCAGCAGCTTAGACCACATGGAGCCCCAGCATTTT

v_gene: TRBV5-6
d_gene: TRBD1
abundance: many
j_gene: TRBJ1-1
CDR3aa: CASSSGRDRGTFF
CDR3nt: TGTGCCAGCAGCTCCGGTCGGGACAGAGGAACTTTCTTT

v_gene: TRBV11-2
d_gene: -
abundance: -
j_gene: TRBJ1-1
CDR3aa: CASRQPGTAGTEAFF
CDR3nt: TGTGCCAGCAGACAGCCCGGGACGGCGGGCACTGAAGCTTTCTTT